This T cell receptor (beta chain) was sequenced in a study of identical twins (dated by TCRdb to 2015 to 2016). Background for the entire study: The study deep-sequenced TCR alpha and beta repertoires from monozygotic twins, unrelated adults of various ages and cord blood to test whether fetal clonotypes persist. Replicate twin experiments were performed at different times using different library preparation protocols to rule out contamination.

From a lookup of the germline V gene, CDR1 and CDR2 are SGHRS and YFSETQ. Relative to germline, V is 4 bases shorter and J is 5 bases shorter, with 13 bases between their ends. Measured from the cysteine to the phenylalanine, the CDR3 is 13 residues long. The read is trimmed to its CDR3 DNA, 39 bases read in frame from base 1. Only healthy Caucasian donors were included. The twin cohort consisted of three pairs of female monozygotic twins, all aged roughly 18 to 29 years. RNA for TCR libraries was isolated from peripheral blood mononuclear cells. The paper's findings and limits, for the study overall: Invariant T cells such as MAIT and iNKT could partly confound zero-insertion analyses, though diverse VJ usage argued against this for most clonotypes. Fewer insertions were carried by abundant cord blood beta clonotypes, a similar but weaker trend appeared in young adult naive repertoires, and no such trend appeared in memory repertoires. Compared with coincidental sharing between unrelated individuals, an excess of low generation-probability sequences was observed among out-of-frame TCR alpha sequences shared between twins. In monozygotic twins, recombination models systematically underestimated out-of-frame TCR alpha sharing, but the models matched the sharing seen between unrelated individuals. Because the same donors could not be followed over many years, conclusions were based on cross-sectional statistical analysis. In beta out-of-frame sequences, excess twin sharing was weaker, because having fewer shared sequences lowered the signal-to-noise ratio.

In this sample, this clonotype turned up many times. Its binding antigen is unknown. Base qualities are not at hand, and no much larger clone is one base apart. Preparation of the library involved 5' RACE. Instrument used: Illumina HiSeq 2000. Template switching added a universal primer binding site, and the final cDNA carried a unique molecular identifier that allowed TCR cDNA molecules to be counted accurately. Specific primers in the conserved constant-segment region were used to synthesize first-strand cDNA for the TCR alpha and beta chains. To control for contamination, every cDNA library carried two barcodes: a SMART-Mk sample barcode plus Illumina barcodes. Two successive PCR steps introduced TruSeq adapter sequences along with Illumina sample barcodes. TCR alpha and beta cDNA libraries were sequenced on the Illumina HiSeq platform with custom primers. In the authors' own workflow: MiGEC was used to process raw reads and extract unique molecular identifiers, and MiXCR was used to find CDR3 positions. For each individual, recombination models were inferred using an EM algorithm with the repgenHMM and IGoR tools. The tcR package in R was used for shared clonotype analysis, with sharing normalized by the product of cloneset sizes. Out-of-frame nonproductive sequences were analyzed to study raw recombination free of thymic and clonal selection effects. The public reads were quality trimmed at Q25 with fastp and then assembled into clones with MiXCR by TCRdb, keeping productive beta chains. Each record represents a unique CDR3 protein, reported with the most common genes and DNA among its rows. TCRdb's processing, not the study's, gives the V and J calls here. Within this sample are some 560,000 distinct CDR3 sequences, with more than 9% of them counted one time only. The top ten clonotypes cover approximately 3% of the sample.

This same sample was also taken into another study, of yellow fever vaccine responses in identical twins. As the second study states: According to the authors, in identical twins the way T cells responded to vaccination appeared partly convergent and partly personalized. The study precisely tracked vaccine-responding T cell clones in identical twins.

The specimen was PBMCs. This TCR came from a woman aged 18-30 years in good health. The chain is assembled from TRBV5-1 and TRBJ2-7; the D segment could be TRBD1, given 6 matching bases. DNA sequence: TGCGCCAGCAGCGTACAGGGATCCCACGAGCAGTACTTC. Translation gives CASSVQGSHEQYF. Reference TRBV5-1 and TRBJ2-7 proteins supply the regions before and after the CDR3; the full variable domain is: KAGVTQTPRYLIKTRGQQVTLSCSPISGHRSVSWYQQTPGQGLQFLFEYFSETQRNKGNFPGRFSGRQFSNSRSEMNVSTLELGDSALYLCASSVQGSHEQYFGPGTRLTVT.